The 32 T cell receptor beta chains below all came from one sample that was sequenced in a study of T cells after somatic rescue of genetic block. Clones were sequenced by immunoSEQ multiplex PCR, and TCRdb holds only the in-frame ones, with some missing. The table includes about 88,000 clones, around 89% detected once. Sequenced sample: peripheral blood mononuclear cells (PBMCs). These receptors all stem from a woman aged 18-29 years.

The rearrangement joins TRBV9 to TRBJ1-2; tentative D call: TRBD1 (6 bases). Trimming cost V 2 bases and J 2 bases, with 10 bases left between them. The germline V gene encodes CDR1 SGDLS and CDR2 YYNGEE. This CDR3 comprises 14 residues. The CDR3 region is CASSVRDNNYGYTF. CDR3 in DNA: TGTGCCAGCAGCGTCCGGGACAACAACTATGGCTACACCTTC.

This clone appeared many times. CDR3 region: CASSPKLAGLRDTNTEAFF. The DNA for the CDR3 is TGTGCCAGCAGCCCCAAACTGGCAGGACTGAGGGACACGAACACTGAAGCTTTCTTT. The genes are TRBV7-9 and TRBJ1-1; D is possibly TRBD1 (6 bases). Germline CDR1 SEHNR, CDR2 FQNEAQ (reference sequence). Trimming left V 5 bases short and J 1 base short, with 26 bases between. This CDR3 is 19 amino acids long. The entire variable domain, with the rest obtained from reference TRBV7-9 and TRBJ1-1, is as follows: DTGVSQNPRHKITKRGQNVTFRCDPISEHNRLYWYRQTLGQGPEFLTYFQNEAQLEKSRLLSDRFSAERPKGSFSTLEIQRTEQGDSAMYLCASSPKLAGLRDTNTEAFFGQGTRLTVV.

The V gene is TRBV4-1, the J gene TRBJ1-2; 9 bases map to TRBD1. With 4 bases clipped from V and 10 bases from J, the junction kept 4 bases outside the gene matches. The CDR3 loop spans 12 amino acids. Per the germline V gene, CDR1 is MGHRA and CDR2 is YSYEKL. DNA for the CDR3: TGCGCCAGCAGCCTCAGGACAGGGGACTACACCTTC. Its protein is CASSLRTGDYTF.

The chain employs TRBV5-1 and TRBJ2-1; 7 bases align to TRBD2. Germline CDR1 reads SGHRS; CDR2 reads YFSETQ. The CDR3 runs to 15 residues. Trimming took 0 bases from V and 6 from J; bases not matched to a gene: 6. This CDR3 is CASSLGTSSFNEQFF. In DNA form, the CDR3 reads TGCGCCAGCAGCTTGGGGACTAGTAGTTTCAATGAGCAGTTCTTC. Filled out from reference TRBV5-1 and TRBJ2-1, the complete variable domain reads KAGVTQTPRYLIKTRGQQVTLSCSPISGHRSVSWYQQTPGQGLQFLFEYFSETQRNKGNFPGRFSGRQFSNSRSEMNVSTLELGDSALYLCASSLGTSSFNEQFFGPGTRLTVL.

The chain carries TRBV15 and TRBJ2-2, with D possibly matching TRBD1 (5 bases). The CDR3 is 15 amino acids. Germline CDR1 and CDR2: LNHNV and YYDKDF (reference sequence). With 0 bases removed from V and 9 bases from J, the gap between germline ends came to 14 bases. In DNA form, the CDR3 reads TGTGCCACCAGCAGAGATGGGGCCGTCAGCCGGGAGCTGTTTTTT. It codes for CATSRDGAVSRELFF.

The rearrangement uses TRBV20-1 and TRBJ1-2; D unresolved. Germline V lookup: CDR1 DFQATT, CDR2 SNEGSKA (reference sequence). This CDR3 is 10 amino acids long. The V and J ends lost 6 bases and 6 bases respectively, with 8 bases between them. CDR3 coding DNA: TGCAGTGCCTCAAGGGATGGCTACACCTTC. The encoded protein is CSASRDGYTF.

The chain carries TRBV5-4 and TRBJ1-1; D remains ambiguous. Germline CDR1 reads SGHNT; CDR2 reads YYREEE (reference sequence). V lost 5 bases and J lost 7, with 9 bases in between. CDR3 length equals 11 residues. The CDR3 DNA is TGTGCCAGCAGTTCTGAGGGTGAAGCTTTCTTT. The encoded protein is CASSSEGEAFF. Filled out from reference TRBV5-4 and TRBJ1-1, the complete variable domain reads ETGVTQSPTHLIKTRGQQVTLRCSSQSGHNTVSWYQQALGQGPQFIFQYYREEENGRGNFPPRFSGLQFPNYSSELNVNALELDDSALYLCASSSEGEAFFGQGTRLTVV.

The V call is TRBV5-6, the J call TRBJ2-1, with TRBD2 identical over 14 bases. The CDR3 is made up of 17 amino acids. Germline-derived CDR1 and CDR2 are SGHDT and YYEEEE. The junction had 2 bases not matched to a gene; V was cut back by 0 bases and J by 3 bases. The CDR3 coding sequence is TGTGCCAGCAGCTTGGGGACTAGCGGGAGGCACTACAATGAGCAGTTCTTC. Translated: CASSLGTSGRHYNEQFF.

About this clone: The junction differs from germline at one of its ends, possibly a read error. This chain connects TRBV28 to TRBJ2-4; 10 nucleotides agree with TRBD1. Germline V gene sequence: CDR1 MDHEN, CDR2 SYDVKM. The CDR3 is made up of 12 amino acids. CDR3 in amino acids: CASRTGGNTQYF. The DNA of the CDR3 is TGTGCCAGTCGGACAGGGGGTAACACTCAGTACTTC.

The chain carries TRBV5-1 and TRBJ2-7; 7 bases are a match to TRBD2. The CDR3 is 14 residues long. Unmatched junction bases numbered 7, after V lost 3 bases and J lost 4 bases. In germline, CDR1 is SGHRS, CDR2 YFSETQ. The DNA of the CDR3 is TGCGCCAGCAGCTCGGGGGGACCTCCTTACGAGCAGTACTTC. It yields the protein CASSSGGPPYEQYF.

This rearrangement joins TRBV15 to TRBJ2-1; D is undetermined. CDR1 and CDR2 (germline): LNHNV, YYDKDF (reference sequence). The CDR3 has 12 residues. V lost 2 bases to trimming and J lost 8 bases, with 7 bases between them. Here the CDR3 DNA reads TGTGCCACCAGCAGACGCATGGATGAGCAGTTCTTC. Translation: CATSRRMDEQFF.

The chain couples TRBV27 to TRBJ2-7, with D possibly TRBD1 on 6 matching bases. The CDR3 loop spans 13 amino acids. Trimming removed 6 bases from V and 2 bases from J, with 11 bases in between. Germline CDR1 and CDR2: MNHEY and SMNVEV (reference sequence). CDR3 sequence: CASRIGGTYEQYF. The CDR3 DNA reads as TGTGCCAGCAGGATAGGGGGAACCTACGAGCAGTACTTC.

The V call is TRBV14, the J call TRBJ2-1; D call uncertain. V shed 0 bases and J shed 4 bases, with 10 bases lying between them. Per the germline V gene, CDR1 is SGHDN and CDR2 is FVKESK. This CDR3 has 15 residues. The CDR3 nucleotides read TGTGCCAGCAGCCAAGATCGCGCCCAATACAATGAGCAGTTCTTC. Its translation: CASSQDRAQYNEQFF.

The chain combines TRBV4-2 with TRBJ1-6; D gene uncertain. The V and J ends lost 5 bases and 10 bases respectively, with 15 bases between them. Per germline, CDR1 LGHNA and CDR2 YNFKEQ. CDR3 length equals 14 residues. The CDR3 DNA follows: TGTGCCAGCAGCGCGGGTAGCGAAGGATCACCCCTCCACTTT. Its translation: CASSAGSEGSPLHF.

This rearrangement joins TRBV4-1 to TRBJ2-7, with D uncertain. This CDR3 has 15 residues. The germline V gene encodes CDR1 MGHRA and CDR2 YSYEKL. With 1 base removed from V and 3 bases from J, the gap between germline ends came to 13 bases. The CDR3, as DNA: TGCGCCAGCAGCCAAGTGTCGGTCTCGAGCTACGAGCAGTACTTC. Its protein is CASSQVSVSSYEQYF.

On this clone: It is unclear where the CDR3 begins or ends on the DNA, so no DNA is shown, and the CDR3 is as TCRdb lists it. The rearrangement links TRBV28 to TRBJ1-4; the DNA was not used to check the table's D call, TRBD1. The CDR3 is 17 residues long, counting both termini. Germline V gives CDR1 MDHEN, CDR2 SYDVKM. CDR3 amino acids: CASILDSSKPTNEKLFF.

The chain is built from TRBV5-1 and TRBJ2-7; D not certain. CDR1 is SGHRS, CDR2 YFSETQ, per germline. Trimming left V 5 bases short and J 3 bases short, with 9 bases between. The CDR3 runs 12 residues. The CDR3 protein is CASRTENYEQYF. The CDR3, as DNA: TGCGCCAGCAGAACGGAGAACTACGAGCAGTACTTC.

The chain links TRBV7-3 to TRBJ2-1; 8 bases fit TRBD1. The CDR3 runs to 12 residues. CDR1 SGHTA and CDR2 FQGTGA come from the germline V gene. J gave up 9 bases and V 4 bases, and 2 bases lay outside the gene matches. The CDR3 reads CASSSTGVEQFF. CDR3 DNA: TGTGCCAGCAGCTCGACAGGGGTTGAGCAGTTCTTC.

The rearrangement uses TRBV19 and TRBJ1-2; a weak D match, TRBD1 (6 bases). Trimming cost V 7 bases and J 3 bases, with 12 bases left between them. Germline V gives CDR1 LNHDA, CDR2 SQIVND (reference sequence). The CDR3 contains 13 residues. CDR3 in amino acids: CASTPDSDYGYTF. The CDR3, as DNA: TGTGCCAGTACCCCGGACAGCGACTATGGCTACACCTTC.

V is TRBV5-4 and J is TRBJ1-2; D may be TRBD1 (5 bases). This CDR3 contains 13 residues. The ends were cut back, 1 base at V and 2 bases at J, with 6 bases in the middle. Germline V gives CDR1 SGHNT, CDR2 YYREEE (reference sequence). CDR3 in DNA: TGTGCCAGCAGCTTGCCAGGGAACTATGGCTACACCTTC. Protein sequence: CASSLPGNYGYTF.

The chain is built from TRBV6-5 and TRBJ2-7; a possible D gene is TRBD1 (5 bases). Germline V gene data show CDR1 as MNHEY and CDR2 as SVGAGI. The CDR3 has 15 amino acids. V lost 0 bases and J 0 bases, leaving 9 bases between the germline ends. CDR3 in amino acids: CASSYSRDSSYEQYF. CDR3 coding DNA: TGTGCCAGCAGTTACTCTCGAGACAGCTCCTACGAGCAGTACTTC.

DNA for the CDR3: TGTGCCAGTAGTAAACCCCGGGGCTCCTACAATGAGCAGTTCTTC. Translated: CASSKPRGSYNEQFF. The V call is TRBV19, the J call TRBJ2-1, with D possibly being TRBD2 (5 bases). The CDR3 has 15 residues. The V end lost 4 bases, the J end lost 0 bases, and 10 bases lay between the germline ends. Germline V CDR1 and CDR2: LNHDA, SQIVND (reference sequence). The entire variable domain, with the rest obtained from reference TRBV19 and TRBJ2-1, is as follows: DGGITQSPKYLFRKEGQNVTLSCEQNLNHDAMYWYRQDPGQGLRLIYYSQIVNDFQKGDIAEGYSVSREKKESFPLTVTSAQKNPTAFYLCASSKPRGSYNEQFFGPGTRLTVL.

As concerns this clone: Distinct nucleotide sequences in the sample also encode this CDR3. This CDR3 is CASSFGEQFF. In DNA, the CDR3 is TGTGCCAGCAGCTTTGGTGAGCAGTTCTTC. The rearrangement links TRBV7-9 to TRBJ2-1; D is unclear. CDR1 and CDR2 (germline): SEHNR, FQNEAQ (reference sequence). The CDR3 length is 10 residues. Trimming removed 3 bases at V and 9 bases at J, with 3 bases between.

The chain combines TRBV2 with TRBJ1-1, with 8 bases matching TRBD1. Germline loops: CDR1 SNHLY, CDR2 FYNNEI. This CDR3 region has 13 residues. The ends lost 5 bases at V and 3 bases at J; junction bases unmatched: 2. CDR3 in amino acids: CASSPDRDTEAFF. CDR3 DNA: TGTGCCAGCAGTCCGGACAGGGACACTGAAGCTTTCTTT.

The J gene is TRBJ2-7, the V gene TRBV6-5, with D tentatively TRBD1 (5 bases). Trimming removed 5 bases from V and 2 bases from J, with 10 bases in between. From germline, CDR1 is MNHEY and CDR2 SVGAGI. The CDR3 loop spans 13 amino acids. CDR3 coding DNA: TGTGCCAGCAGTCCCGACAGAACCTACGAGCAGTACTTC. Protein sequence: CASSPDRTYEQYF.

J is TRBJ1-5 and V is TRBV6-6; TRBD1 agrees at 8 bases. CDR1 and CDR2 from the germline V gene are MNHNY and SVGAGI (reference sequence). The CDR3 loop spans 16 amino acids. Losses at the gene ends were 6 bases for V and 1 base for J; bases not matched to a gene: 8. The CDR3 DNA reads TGTGCCAGCAGCGACGGCAGGGGGCTCAGCAATCAGCCCCAGCATTTT. This encodes CASSDGRGLSNQPQHF.

The rearrangement joins TRBV27 to TRBJ1-2; D is perhaps TRBD1 (5 bases). The CDR3 sequence is 14 residues long. V lost 3 bases to trimming and J lost 0 bases, with 8 bases between them. Germline loops: CDR1 MNHEY, CDR2 SMNVEV (reference sequence). The chain's CDR3 is CASSFGGANYGYTF. Written as DNA, the CDR3 is TGTGCCAGCAGTTTCGGGGGAGCTAACTATGGCTACACCTTC.

The chain couples TRBV2 to TRBJ2-4; D not certain. This CDR3 contains 11 residues. Trimming pared 4 bases from V and 7 bases from J, leaving 5 bases between. Germline V CDR1 and CDR2: SNHLY, FYNNEI. The CDR3 spells CASSAGNIQYF. The CDR3 bases are TGTGCCAGCAGTGCCGGGAACATTCAGTACTTC.

This clone occurred once. The chain combines TRBV2 with TRBJ2-5, with D unresolved. Germline CDR1 SNHLY, CDR2 FYNNEI. The CDR3 spans 17 residues. With 8 bases removed from V and 2 bases from J, the gap between germline ends came to 24 bases. For the CDR3, the DNA is TGTGCCAGCCAGCCCCCGCTTTTATCGCATCCGCAAGAGACCCAGTACTTC. This encodes CASQPPLLSHPQETQYF.

The genes are TRBV7-9 and TRBJ2-2; 9 bases align to TRBD1. The CDR3 is made up of 14 amino acids. V shed 8 bases, J shed 6 bases, and the junction held 7 bases outside the gene matches. Germline CDR1 and CDR2: SEHNR and FQNEAQ (reference sequence). CDR3 DNA sequence: TGTGCCAGCGATGGACAGGGGATCCCCGGGGAGCTGTTTTTT. The encoded protein is CASDGQGIPGELFF.

V gene TRBV2 combines with J gene TRBJ1-1; TRBD1 aligns across 9 bases. With 4 bases clipped from V and 6 bases from J, the junction kept 3 bases outside the gene matches. Germline CDR1 is SNHLY and CDR2 is FYNNEI. There are 13 residues in the CDR3. The CDR3 region has the DNA TGTGCCAGCAGTGTGGACAGGGGCTCTGAAGCTTTCTTT. Translation: CASSVDRGSEAFF.

V and J are TRBV28 and TRBJ2-5; the D gene could be TRBD1 or TRBD2 (5 bases each). Germline V gene lookup returns CDR1 MDHEN and CDR2 SYDVKM. This CDR3 has 16 amino acids. The V and J ends lost 1 base and 0 bases respectively, with 12 bases between them. This chain's CDR3 is CASSLYEGLDQETQYF. The CDR3 DNA reads as TGTGCCAGCAGTTTATACGAGGGGCTAGACCAAGAGACCCAGTACTTC.